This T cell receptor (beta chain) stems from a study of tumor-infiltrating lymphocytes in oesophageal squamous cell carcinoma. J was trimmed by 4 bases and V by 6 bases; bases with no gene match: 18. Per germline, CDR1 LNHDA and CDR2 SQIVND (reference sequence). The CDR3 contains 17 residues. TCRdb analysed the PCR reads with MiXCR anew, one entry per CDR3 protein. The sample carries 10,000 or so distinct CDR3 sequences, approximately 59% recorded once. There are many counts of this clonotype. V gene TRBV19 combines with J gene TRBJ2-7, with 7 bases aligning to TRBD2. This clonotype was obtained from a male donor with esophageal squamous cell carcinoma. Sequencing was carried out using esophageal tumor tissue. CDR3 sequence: CASSPGEGLSSAYEQYF. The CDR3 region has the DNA TGTGCCAGTAGCCCCGGGGAGGGACTATCTTCCGCATACGAGCAGTACTTC.